This T cell receptor (beta chain) was retrieved from a study of blood T cell repertoires in COVID-19. Germline V gene sequence: CDR1 MGHDK, CDR2 SYGVNS. The CDR3 length is 15 residues. V was pared by 3 bases and J by 4 bases, with 13 bases between. This table comes from immunoSEQ multiplex PCR, and its TCRdb copy is limited to in-frame clones, with some not included. The sample carries roughly 500,000 clones, approximately 87% recorded once. The age range of participants was about 18 to 90 years, with residence in about two dozen US areas. Resolution of symptoms, clearance, or two negative PCRs was present in recovered Cohort 3 donors.

The rearrangement joins TRBV25-1 to TRBJ2-1, with unresolved D. The sample was PBMCs or T cells enriched from blood (not recorded which). This receptor was obtained from a middle-aged woman who had recovered from COVID-19. The CDR3 reads CASSESAAVYNEQFF. CDR3 in DNA: TGTGCCAGCAGTGAGTCCGCGGCGGTTTACAATGAGCAGTTCTTC.